This T cell receptor (beta chain) derives from a study of T cells in Graves' hyperthyroidism and ophthalmopathy. RNA transcripts served as the template for amplifying TCR beta CDR3 regions. The HTBI set primed first-round TCR CDR3 RT-PCR. Using its own MiXCR run on the multiplex PCR reads, TCRdb lists one record per CDR3 protein. This table holds some 360,000 distinct CDR3 sequences, roughly 13% found once. In germline, CDR1 is SGHNT, CDR2 YENEEA. The CDR3 is made up of 15 amino acids. V shed 2 bases and J shed 6 bases, with 14 bases lying between them. The sample holds many counts of this clonotype. The V gene is TRBV11-3, the J gene TRBJ2-1, with a possible D match to TRBD1 (5 bases). Sequencing used blood. The source is a woman in her fifties or sixties with Graves' hyperthyroidism. The CDR3 loop reads CASSLQGARSNEQFF. The CDR3 region has the DNA TGTGCCAGCAGCTTACAAGGGGCGCGGAGCAATGAGCAGTTCTTC.